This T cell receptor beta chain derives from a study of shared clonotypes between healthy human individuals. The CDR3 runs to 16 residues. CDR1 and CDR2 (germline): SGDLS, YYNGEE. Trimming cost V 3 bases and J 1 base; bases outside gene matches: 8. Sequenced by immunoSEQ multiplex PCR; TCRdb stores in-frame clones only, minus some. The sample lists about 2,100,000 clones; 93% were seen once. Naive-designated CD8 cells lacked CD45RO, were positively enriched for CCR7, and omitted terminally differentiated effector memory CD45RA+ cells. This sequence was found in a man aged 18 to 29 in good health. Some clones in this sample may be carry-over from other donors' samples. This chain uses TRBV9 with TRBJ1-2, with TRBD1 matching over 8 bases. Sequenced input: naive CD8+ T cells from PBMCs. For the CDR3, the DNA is TGTGCCAGCAGCGGCCCGGACAGGGCCGGTAACTATGGCTACACCTTC. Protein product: CASSGPDRAGNYGYTF. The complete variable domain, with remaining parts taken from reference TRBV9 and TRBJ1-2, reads DSGVTQTPKHLITATGQRVTLRCSPRSGDLSVYWYQQSLDQGLQFLIQYYNGEERAKGNILERFSAQQFPDLHSELNLSSLELGDSALYFCASSGPDRAGNYGYTFGSGTRLTVV.